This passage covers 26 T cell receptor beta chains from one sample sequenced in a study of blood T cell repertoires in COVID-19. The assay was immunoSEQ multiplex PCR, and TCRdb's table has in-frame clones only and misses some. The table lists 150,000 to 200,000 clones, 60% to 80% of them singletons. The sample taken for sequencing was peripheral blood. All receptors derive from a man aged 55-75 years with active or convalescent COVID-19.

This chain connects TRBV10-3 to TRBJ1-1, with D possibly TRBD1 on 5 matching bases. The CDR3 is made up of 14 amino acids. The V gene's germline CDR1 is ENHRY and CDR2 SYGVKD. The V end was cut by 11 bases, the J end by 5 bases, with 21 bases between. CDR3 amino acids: CASHPSGRNTEAFF. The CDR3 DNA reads TGTGCCTCGCACCCGTCAGGGAGGAATACTGAAGCTTTCTTT.

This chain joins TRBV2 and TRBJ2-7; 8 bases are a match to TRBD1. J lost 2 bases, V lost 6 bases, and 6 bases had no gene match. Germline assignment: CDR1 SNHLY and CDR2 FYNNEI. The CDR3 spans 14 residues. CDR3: CASRRQGPAYEQYF. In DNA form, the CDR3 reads TGTGCCAGCAGAAGACAGGGGCCCGCCTACGAGCAGTACTTC.

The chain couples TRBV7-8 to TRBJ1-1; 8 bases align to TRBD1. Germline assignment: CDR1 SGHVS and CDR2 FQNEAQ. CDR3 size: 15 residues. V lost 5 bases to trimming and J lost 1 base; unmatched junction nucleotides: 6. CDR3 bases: TGTGCCAGCAGCCCGCACAGGGGGAAGAACACTGAAGCTTTCTTT. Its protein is CASSPHRGKNTEAFF.

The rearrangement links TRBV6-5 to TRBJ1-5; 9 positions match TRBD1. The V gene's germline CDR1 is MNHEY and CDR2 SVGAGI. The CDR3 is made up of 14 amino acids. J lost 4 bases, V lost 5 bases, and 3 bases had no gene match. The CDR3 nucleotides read TGTGCCAGCAGTCCCGGGACAGGGAATCAGCCCCAGCATTTT. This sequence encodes CASSPGTGNQPQHF.

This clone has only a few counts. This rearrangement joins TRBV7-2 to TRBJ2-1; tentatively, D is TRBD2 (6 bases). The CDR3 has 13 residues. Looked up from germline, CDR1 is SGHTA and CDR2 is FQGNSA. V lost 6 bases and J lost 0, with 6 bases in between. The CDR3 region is CASRDYSYNEQFF. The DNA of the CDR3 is TGTGCCAGCAGGGACTACTCCTACAATGAGCAGTTCTTC.

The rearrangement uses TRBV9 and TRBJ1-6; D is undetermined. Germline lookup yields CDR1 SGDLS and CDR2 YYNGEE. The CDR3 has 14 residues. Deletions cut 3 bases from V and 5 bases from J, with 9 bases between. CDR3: CASSESQDNSPLHF. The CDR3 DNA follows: TGTGCCAGCAGCGAGAGCCAGGATAATTCACCCCTCCACTTT.

DNA for the CDR3: TGTGCCACTTCGGACAGGGGCGGAACTGAAGCTTTCTTT. Protein product: CATSDRGGTEAFF. The V and J genes are TRBV6-5 and TRBJ1-1; 9 bases align to TRBD1. The J segment lost 5 bases and the V segment lost 10 bases, leaving 8 bases of the junction unmatched. The length of the CDR3 is 13 residues. Germline V gene sequence: CDR1 MNHEY, CDR2 SVGAGI.

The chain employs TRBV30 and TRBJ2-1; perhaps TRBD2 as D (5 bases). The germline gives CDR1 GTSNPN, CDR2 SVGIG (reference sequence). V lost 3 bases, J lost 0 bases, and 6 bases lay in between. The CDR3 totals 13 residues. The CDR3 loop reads CAWRGSSYNEQFF. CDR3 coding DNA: TGTGCCTGGAGGGGGAGCTCCTACAATGAGCAGTTCTTC.

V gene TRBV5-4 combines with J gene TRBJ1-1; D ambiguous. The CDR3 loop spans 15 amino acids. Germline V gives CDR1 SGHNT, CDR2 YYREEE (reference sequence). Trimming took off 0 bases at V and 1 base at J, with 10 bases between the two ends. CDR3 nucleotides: TGTGCCAGCAGCTTGGAGGCAGGCTGGAACACTGAAGCTTTCTTT. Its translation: CASSLEAGWNTEAFF.

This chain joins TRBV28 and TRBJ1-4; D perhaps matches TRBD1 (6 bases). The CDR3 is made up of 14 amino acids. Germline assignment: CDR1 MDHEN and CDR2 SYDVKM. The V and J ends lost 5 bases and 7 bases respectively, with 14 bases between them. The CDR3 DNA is TGTGCCAGCAGTCCTCAGGGGAGAGGTGAAAAACTGTTTTTT. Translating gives CASSPQGRGEKLFF.

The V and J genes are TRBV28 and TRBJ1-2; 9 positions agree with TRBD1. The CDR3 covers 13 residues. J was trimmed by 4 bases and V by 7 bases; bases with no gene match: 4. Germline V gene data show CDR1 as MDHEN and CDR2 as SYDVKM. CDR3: CASTWDRAYGYTF. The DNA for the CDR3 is TGTGCCAGCACCTGGGACAGGGCCTATGGCTACACCTTC.

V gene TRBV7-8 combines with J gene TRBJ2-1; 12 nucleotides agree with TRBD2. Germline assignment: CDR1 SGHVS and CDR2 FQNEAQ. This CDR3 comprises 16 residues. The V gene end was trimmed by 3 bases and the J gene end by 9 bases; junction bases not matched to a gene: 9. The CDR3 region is CASSFHGTSGQLEQFF. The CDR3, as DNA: TGTGCCAGCAGCTTTCACGGGACTAGCGGGCAGCTTGAGCAGTTCTTC.

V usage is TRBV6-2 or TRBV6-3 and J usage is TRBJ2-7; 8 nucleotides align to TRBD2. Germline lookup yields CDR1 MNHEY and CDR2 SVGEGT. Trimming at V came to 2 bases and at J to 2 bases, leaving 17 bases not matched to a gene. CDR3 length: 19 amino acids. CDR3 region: CASSYPETGRGTKPYEQYF. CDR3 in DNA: TGTGCCAGCAGTTACCCGGAGACCGGGAGGGGGACCAAGCCCTACGAGCAGTACTTC.

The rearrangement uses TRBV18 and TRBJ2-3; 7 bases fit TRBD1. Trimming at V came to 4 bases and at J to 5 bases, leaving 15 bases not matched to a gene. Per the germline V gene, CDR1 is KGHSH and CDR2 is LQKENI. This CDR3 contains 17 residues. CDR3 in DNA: TGTGCCAGCTCACGACTGGAACAACAGGGGACCATAGATACGCAGTATTTT. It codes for CASSRLEQQGTIDTQYF.

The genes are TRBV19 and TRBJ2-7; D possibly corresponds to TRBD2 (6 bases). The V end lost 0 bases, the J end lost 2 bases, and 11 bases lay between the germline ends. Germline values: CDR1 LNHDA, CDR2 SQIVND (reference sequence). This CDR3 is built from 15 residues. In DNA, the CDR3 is TGTGCCAGTAGTATAGAGGGGGGATCCCCCTACGAGCAGTACTTC. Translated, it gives CASSIEGGSPYEQYF.

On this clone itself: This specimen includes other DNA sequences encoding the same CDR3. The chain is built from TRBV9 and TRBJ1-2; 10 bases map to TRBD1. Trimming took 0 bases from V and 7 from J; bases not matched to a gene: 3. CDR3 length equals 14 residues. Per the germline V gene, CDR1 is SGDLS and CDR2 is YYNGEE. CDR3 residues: CASSVGQGAGGYTF. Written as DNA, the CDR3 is TGTGCCAGCAGCGTAGGACAGGGGGCGGGTGGCTACACCTTC.

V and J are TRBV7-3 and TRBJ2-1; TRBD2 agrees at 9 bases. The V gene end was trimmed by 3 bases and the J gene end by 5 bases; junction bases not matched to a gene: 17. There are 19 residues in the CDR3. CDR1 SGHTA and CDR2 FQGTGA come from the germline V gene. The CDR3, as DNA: TGTGCCAGCAGCTTCACCCGCCTCATCAGCGGGAGGCCTAACAATGAGCAGTTCTTC. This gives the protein CASSFTRLISGRPNNEQFF. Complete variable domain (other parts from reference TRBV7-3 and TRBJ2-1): GAGVSQTPSNKVTEKGKYVELRCDPISGHTALYWYRQSLGQGPEFLIYFQGTGAADDSGLPNDRFFAVRPEGSVSTLKIQRTERGDSAVYLCASSFTRLISGRPNNEQFFGPGTRLTVL.

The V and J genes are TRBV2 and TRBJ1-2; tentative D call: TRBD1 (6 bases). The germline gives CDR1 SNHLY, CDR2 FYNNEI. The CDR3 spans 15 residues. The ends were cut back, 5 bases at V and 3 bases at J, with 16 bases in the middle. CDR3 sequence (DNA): TGTGCCAGCAGTTCCGAACAGGGCTTTGACTATGGCTACACCTTC. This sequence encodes CASSSEQGFDYGYTF.

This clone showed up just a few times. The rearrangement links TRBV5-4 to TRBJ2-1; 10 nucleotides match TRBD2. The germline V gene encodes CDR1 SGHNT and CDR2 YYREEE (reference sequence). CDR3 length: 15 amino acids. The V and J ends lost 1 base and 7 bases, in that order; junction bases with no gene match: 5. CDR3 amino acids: CASSLLAGARNEQFF. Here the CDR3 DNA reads TGTGCCAGCAGCTTGCTAGCGGGAGCTCGTAATGAGCAGTTCTTC.

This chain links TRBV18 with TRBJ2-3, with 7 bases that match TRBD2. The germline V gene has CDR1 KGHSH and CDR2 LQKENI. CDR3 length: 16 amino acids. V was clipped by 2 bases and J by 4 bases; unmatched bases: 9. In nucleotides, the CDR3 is TGTGCCAGCTCACCATTGGCGGCGGGAGCGTCAGATACGCAGTATTTT. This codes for CASSPLAAGASDTQYF.

The CDR3 sequence is CASSEGQGVSSNEQFF. CDR3 DNA sequence: TGTGCCAGCAGTGAAGGCCAGGGTGTTTCTTCCAATGAGCAGTTCTTC. The chain combines TRBV2 with TRBJ2-1, with D maybe TRBD1 (5 bases). The CDR3 covers 16 residues. V dropped 1 base and J dropped 6 bases, with 16 bases sitting between them. Germline V CDR1 and CDR2: SNHLY, FYNNEI.

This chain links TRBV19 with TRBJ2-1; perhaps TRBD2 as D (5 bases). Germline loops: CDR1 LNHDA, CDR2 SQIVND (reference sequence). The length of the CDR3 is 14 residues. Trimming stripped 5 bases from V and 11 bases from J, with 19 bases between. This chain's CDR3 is CASSGRDYTMKQFF. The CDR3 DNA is TGTGCCAGTAGTGGCAGAGACTATACAATGAAGCAGTTCTTC.

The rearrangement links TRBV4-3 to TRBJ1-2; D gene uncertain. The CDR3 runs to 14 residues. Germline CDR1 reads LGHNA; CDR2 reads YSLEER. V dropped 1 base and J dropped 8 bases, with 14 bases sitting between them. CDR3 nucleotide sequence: TGCGCCAGCAGCCAAGTGAGTCGGAGCAGAGGCTACACCTTC. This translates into CASSQVSRSRGYTF.

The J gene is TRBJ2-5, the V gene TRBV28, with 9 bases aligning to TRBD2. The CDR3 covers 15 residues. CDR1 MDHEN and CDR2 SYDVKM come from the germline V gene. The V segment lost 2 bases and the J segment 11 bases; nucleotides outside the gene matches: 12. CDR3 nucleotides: TGTGCCAGCAGTTTACCCCGGTCTAGCGGGGAGCGGCAGTACTTC. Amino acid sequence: CASSLPRSSGERQYF.

The CDR3 sequence is CASSLSAGNSPLHF. As DNA, the CDR3 is TGTGCCAGCAGCTTATCCGCGGGAAATTCACCCCTCCACTTT. The rearrangement joins TRBV7-2 to TRBJ1-6; D is unclear. V was cut by 2 bases and J by 7 bases, with 9 bases left in between. The CDR3 extends over 14 amino acids. Germline values: CDR1 SGHTA, CDR2 FQGNSA.

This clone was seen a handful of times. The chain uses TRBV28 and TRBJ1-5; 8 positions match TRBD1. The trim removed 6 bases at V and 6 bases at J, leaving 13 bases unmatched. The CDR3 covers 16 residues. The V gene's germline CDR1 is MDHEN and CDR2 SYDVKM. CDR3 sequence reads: CASRSLGQGTAQPQHF. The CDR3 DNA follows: TGTGCCAGCAGAAGTCTCGGACAGGGCACGGCTCAGCCCCAGCATTTT.